Each of the 4 T cell receptor beta chains below was sequenced from the same sample in a study of blood T cell repertoires in COVID-19. The assay was immunoSEQ multiplex PCR, and TCRdb's table has in-frame clones only and misses some. The sample records some 120,000 clones, 70% to 80% being singletons. The sample consisted of peripheral blood. These receptors originate from a human donor in a cohort sampled during active COVID-19.

This clone was found a few times. V usage is TRBV7-2 and J usage is TRBJ1-2; 10 positions match TRBD1. Germline V gene sequence: CDR1 SGHTA, CDR2 FQGNSA. This CDR3 contains 16 residues. V dropped 4 bases and J dropped 7; count of bases not matched to a gene: 12. The CDR3 DNA reads as TGTGCCAGCAGCTCACGATTAGGACAGGGGGGTTTTGGCTACACCTTC. Amino acid sequence: CASSSRLGQGGFGYTF.

The gene calls are TRBV11-2 and TRBJ2-5, with 8 bases fitting TRBD1. CDR1 and CDR2 from the germline V gene are SGHAT and FQNNGV. CDR3 length equals 16 residues. The ends lost 7 bases at V and 5 bases at J; junction bases unmatched: 15. The CDR3 coding sequence is TGTGCCAGCAACCTTGGGGCAGGGGGCTGGCAGGAGACCCAGTACTTC. The encoded protein is CASNLGAGGWQETQYF.

CDR3 sequence reads: CASSYGGASTEAFF. The CDR3 DNA is TGTGCCAGCAGTTACGGGGGGGCCAGCACTGAAGCTTTCTTT. J is TRBJ1-1 and V is TRBV6-2 or TRBV6-3; D is perhaps TRBD1 (6 bases). V was cut by 2 bases and J by 4 bases, with 11 bases left in between. This CDR3 region has 14 residues. Looked up from germline, CDR1 is MNHEY and CDR2 is SVGEGT.

This clone has just a few counts. This chain links TRBV2 with TRBJ2-7; D perhaps matches TRBD2 (5 bases). V was cut by 4 bases and J by 4 bases, with 8 bases left in between. CDR3 length: 12 residues. Germline V CDR1 and CDR2: SNHLY, FYNNEI. CDR3 sequence: CASSVEGYEQYF. The CDR3, as DNA: TGTGCCAGCAGTGTAGAGGGTTACGAGCAGTACTTC. The complete variable domain, with remaining parts taken from reference TRBV2 and TRBJ2-7, reads EPEVTQTPSHQVTQMGQEVILRCVPISNHLYFYWYRQILGQKVEFLVSFYNNEISEKSEIFDDQFSVERPDGSNFTLKIRSTKLEDSAMYFCASSVEGYEQYFGPGTRLTVT.